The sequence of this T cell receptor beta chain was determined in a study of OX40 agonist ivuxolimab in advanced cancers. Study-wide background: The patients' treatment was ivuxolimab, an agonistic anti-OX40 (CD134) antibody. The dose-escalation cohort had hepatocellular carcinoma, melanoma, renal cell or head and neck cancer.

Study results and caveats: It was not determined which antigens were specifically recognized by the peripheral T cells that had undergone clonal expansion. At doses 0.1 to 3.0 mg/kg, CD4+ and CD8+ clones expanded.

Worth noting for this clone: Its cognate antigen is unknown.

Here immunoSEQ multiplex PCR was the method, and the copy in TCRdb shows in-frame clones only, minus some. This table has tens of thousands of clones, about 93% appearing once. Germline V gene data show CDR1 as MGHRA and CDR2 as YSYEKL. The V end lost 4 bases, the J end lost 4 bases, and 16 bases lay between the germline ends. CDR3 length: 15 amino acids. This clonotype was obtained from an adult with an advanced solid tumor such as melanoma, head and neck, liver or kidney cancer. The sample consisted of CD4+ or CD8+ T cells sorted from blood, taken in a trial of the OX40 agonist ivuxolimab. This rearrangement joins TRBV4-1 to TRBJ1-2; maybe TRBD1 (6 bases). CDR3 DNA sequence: TGCGCCAGCAGCCCGTGGGACACCCCCGGCTATGGCTACACCTTC. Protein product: CASSPWDTPGYGYTF.